The 10 T cell receptor beta chains listed next were all sequenced from one sample in a study of tumor-infiltrating lymphocytes in localized non-small cell lung cancer. The assay was immunoSEQ multiplex PCR, and TCRdb's table has in-frame clones only and misses some. The sample includes approximately 15,000 clones, about 42% seen only once; the top ten take about 17%. The material sequenced was lung tumor tissue. These receptors were collected from a human donor with non-small cell lung cancer.

This clone was observed once. This chain joins TRBV7-2 and TRBJ1-6, with D possibly TRBD1 on 6 matching bases. The CDR3 spans 13 residues. V was cut by 4 bases and J by 8 bases, with 9 bases left in between. Looked up from germline, CDR1 is SGHTA and CDR2 is FQGNSA. The DNA for the CDR3 is TGTGCCAGCAGCTCTAACAGGGATTCACCCCTCCACTTT. Its protein product is CASSSNRDSPLHF.

This clone was seen once. The gene calls are TRBV5-6 and TRBJ2-1, with 11 bases lining up with TRBD2. Germline CDR1 SGHDT, CDR2 YYEEEE. V lost 0 bases to trimming and J lost 7 bases; unmatched junction nucleotides: 6. CDR3 length: 16 residues. As DNA, the CDR3 is TGTGCCAGCAGCTTGGTGGATAGCGGGGGGGTAAATGAGCAGTTCTTC. This sequence encodes CASSLVDSGGVNEQFF.

At least ten counts were recorded for this clone. The chain is built from TRBV4-1 and TRBJ1-1; the match to TRBD1 covers 7 bases. Germline CDR1 MGHRA, CDR2 YSYEKL. This CDR3 spans 15 amino acids. J lost 1 base, V lost 5 bases, and 7 bases had no gene match. CDR3 sequence reads: CASSVIRTGNTEAFF. The CDR3 nucleotides are TGCGCCAGCAGCGTAATTCGGACAGGGAACACTGAAGCTTTCTTT.

The chain recombines TRBV7-8 with TRBJ2-3, with unresolved D. Trimming removed 8 bases from V and 5 bases from J, with 8 bases in between. CDR3 size: 11 residues. Per the germline V gene, CDR1 is SGHVS and CDR2 is FQNEAQ. The CDR3 region has the DNA TGTGCCAGCGGGCGCCGAGATACGCAGTATTTT. Translated, it gives CASGRRDTQYF.

V and J are TRBV9 and TRBJ2-3; D is ambiguous. This CDR3 region has 14 residues. V gave up 0 bases and J gave up 2 bases, with 7 bases separating them. The germline V gene has CDR1 SGDLS and CDR2 YYNGEE. The CDR3 nucleotides are TGTGCCAGCAGCGTAGACGGTACCACAGATACGCAGTATTTT. This codes for CASSVDGTTDTQYF.

The table lists this clone with a few counts. This rearrangement joins TRBV4-3 to TRBJ1-4, with D hard to call. Germline V gives CDR1 LGHNA, CDR2 YSLEER. This CDR3 is 15 amino acids long. Trimming removed 4 bases from V and 5 bases from J, with 14 bases in between. The CDR3 nucleotides are TGCGCCAGCAGCCTTGACCGGGGTCCCAATGAAAAACTGTTTTTT. Its translation: CASSLDRGPNEKLFF.

The chain uses TRBV7-3 and TRBJ2-4; D perhaps matches TRBD2 (7 bases). CDR1 and CDR2 from the germline V gene are SGHTA and FQGTGA. The CDR3 totals 16 residues. Trimming removed 2 bases at V and 0 bases at J, with 11 bases between. The CDR3 DNA reads as TGTGCCAGCAGCTTAGCGGGGGCCCTAGCCAAAAACATTCAGTACTTC. This gives the protein CASSLAGALAKNIQYF.

The chain uses TRBV28 and TRBJ2-7; 9 bases fit TRBD1. This CDR3 is built from 12 residues. The V segment lost 3 bases and the J segment 9 bases; nucleotides outside the gene matches: 3. Germline V gene data show CDR1 as MDHEN and CDR2 as SYDVKM. CDR3 in amino acids: CASSFNRGPQYF. CDR3 sequence (DNA): TGTGCCAGCAGTTTCAACAGGGGGCCGCAGTACTTC. The entire variable domain, with the rest obtained from reference TRBV28 and TRBJ2-7, is as follows: DVKVTQSSRYLVKRTGEKVFLECVQDMDHENMFWYRQDPGLGLRLIYFSYDVKMKEKGDIPEGYSVSREKKERFSLILESASTNQTSMYLCASSFNRGPQYFGPGTRLTVT.

The chain is built from TRBV7-3 and TRBJ1-6; D might be TRBD1 (6 bases). In germline, CDR1 is SGHTA, CDR2 FQGTGA. The CDR3 is 17 residues long. Deletions cut 5 bases from V and 3 bases from J, with 17 bases between. In DNA, the CDR3 is TGTGCCAGCAGCCCTCAGGGGCGTGACAGCTATAATTCACCCCTCCACTTT. Translated, it gives CASSPQGRDSYNSPLHF.

The rearrangement uses TRBV4-2 and TRBJ2-7; weak D call: TRBD2 (5 bases). Germline assignment: CDR1 LGHNA and CDR2 YNFKEQ. The CDR3 has 12 residues. The V gene lost 0 bases and the J gene lost 7 bases, with 7 bases spanning the gap. CDR3 sequence reads: CASSQDSGEQYF. As DNA, the CDR3 is TGTGCCAGCAGCCAAGATTCGGGGGAGCAGTACTTC.